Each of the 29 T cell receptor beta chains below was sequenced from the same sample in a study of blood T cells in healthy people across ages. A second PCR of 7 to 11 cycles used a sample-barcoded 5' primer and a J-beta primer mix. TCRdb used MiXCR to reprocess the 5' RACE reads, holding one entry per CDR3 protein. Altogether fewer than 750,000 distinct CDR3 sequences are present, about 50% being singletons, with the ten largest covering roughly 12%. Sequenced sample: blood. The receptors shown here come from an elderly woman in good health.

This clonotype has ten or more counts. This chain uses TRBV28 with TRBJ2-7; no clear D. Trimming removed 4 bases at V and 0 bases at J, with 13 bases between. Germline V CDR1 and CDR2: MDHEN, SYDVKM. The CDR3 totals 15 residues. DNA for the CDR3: TGTGCCAGCAGTTCGGGCGCCGTCAGCTCCTACGAGCAGTACTTC. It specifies CASSSGAVSSYEQYF. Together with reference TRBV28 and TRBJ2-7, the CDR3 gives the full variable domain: DVKVTQSSRYLVKRTGEKVFLECVQDMDHENMFWYRQDPGLGLRLIYFSYDVKMKEKGDIPEGYSVSREKKERFSLILESASTNQTSMYLCASSSGAVSSYEQYFGPGTRLTVT.

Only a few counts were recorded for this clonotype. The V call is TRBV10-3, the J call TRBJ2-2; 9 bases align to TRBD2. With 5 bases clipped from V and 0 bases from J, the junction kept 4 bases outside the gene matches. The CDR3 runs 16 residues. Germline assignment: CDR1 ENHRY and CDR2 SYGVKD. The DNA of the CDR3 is TGTGCCATCAGTCCTCGACTAGCGGCGAACACCGGGGAGCTGTTTTTT. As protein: CAISPRLAANTGELFF.

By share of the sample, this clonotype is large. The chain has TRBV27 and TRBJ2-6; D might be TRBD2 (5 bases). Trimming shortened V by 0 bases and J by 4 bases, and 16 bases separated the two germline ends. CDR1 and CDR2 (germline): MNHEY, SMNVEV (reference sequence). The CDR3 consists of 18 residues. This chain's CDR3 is CASSLSGASSSGANVLTF. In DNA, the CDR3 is TGTGCCAGCAGTTTATCTGGTGCTAGCTCCTCCGGGGCCAACGTCCTGACTTTC.

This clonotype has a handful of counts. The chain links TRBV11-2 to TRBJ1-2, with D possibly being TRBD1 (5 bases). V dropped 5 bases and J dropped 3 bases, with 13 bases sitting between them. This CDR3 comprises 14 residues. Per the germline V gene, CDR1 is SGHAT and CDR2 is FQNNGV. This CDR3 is CASSQTGTDYGYTF. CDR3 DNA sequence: TGTGCCAGCAGCCAAACCGGGACGGACTATGGCTACACCTTC.

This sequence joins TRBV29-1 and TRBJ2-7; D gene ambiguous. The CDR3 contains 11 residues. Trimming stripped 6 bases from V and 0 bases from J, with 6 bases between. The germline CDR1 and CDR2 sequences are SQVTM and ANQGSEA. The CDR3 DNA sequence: TGCAGCGTATCTTACTCCTACGAGCAGTACTTC. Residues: CSVSYSYEQYF.

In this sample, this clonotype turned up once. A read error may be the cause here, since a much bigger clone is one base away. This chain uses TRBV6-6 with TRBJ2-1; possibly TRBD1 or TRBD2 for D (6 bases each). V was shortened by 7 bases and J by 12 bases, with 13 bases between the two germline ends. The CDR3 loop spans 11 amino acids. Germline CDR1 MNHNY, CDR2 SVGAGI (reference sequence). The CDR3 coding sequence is TGTGCCAGCACCAAGGGGGGTGGGCAGTTCTTC. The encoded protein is CASTKGGGQFF.

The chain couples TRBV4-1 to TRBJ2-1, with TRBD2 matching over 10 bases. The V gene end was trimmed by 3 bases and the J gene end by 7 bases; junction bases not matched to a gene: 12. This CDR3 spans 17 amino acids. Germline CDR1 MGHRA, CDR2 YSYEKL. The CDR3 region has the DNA TGCGCCAGCAGCCAGACAACGGGACTAGCGAAAACAAATGAGCAGTTCTTC. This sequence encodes CASSQTTGLAKTNEQFF.

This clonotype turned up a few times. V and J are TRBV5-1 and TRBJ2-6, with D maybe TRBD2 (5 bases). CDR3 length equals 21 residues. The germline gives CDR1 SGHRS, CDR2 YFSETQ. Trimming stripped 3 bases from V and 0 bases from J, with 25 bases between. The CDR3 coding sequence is TGCGCCAGCAGCTCGTATCGGGCCTTGCTAGCCCCCTCCTCTGGGGCCAACGTCCTGACTTTC. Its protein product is CASSSYRALLAPSSGANVLTF.

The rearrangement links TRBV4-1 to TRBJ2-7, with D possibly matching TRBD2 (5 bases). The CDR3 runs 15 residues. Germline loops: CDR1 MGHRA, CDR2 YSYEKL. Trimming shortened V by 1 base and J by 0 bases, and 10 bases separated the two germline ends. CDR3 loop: CASSQGIAYSYEQYF. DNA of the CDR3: TGCGCCAGCAGCCAAGGGATAGCGTACTCCTACGAGCAGTACTTC.

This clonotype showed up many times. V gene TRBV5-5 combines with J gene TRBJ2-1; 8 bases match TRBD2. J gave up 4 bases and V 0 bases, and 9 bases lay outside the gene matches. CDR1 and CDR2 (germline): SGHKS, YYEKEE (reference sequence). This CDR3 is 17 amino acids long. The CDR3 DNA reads TGTGCCAGCAGCTTGGTGATAAGGACTAGCAAATACAATGAGCAGTTCTTC. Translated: CASSLVIRTSKYNEQFF.

The CDR3 DNA reads as TGTGCCAGCAGGGGGGGACAGGCAAGCTCCTACAATGAGCAGTTCTTC. Residues: CASRGGQASSYNEQFF. The rearrangement joins TRBV7-2 to TRBJ2-1, with 8 bases aligning to TRBD1. Germline V gives CDR1 SGHTA, CDR2 FQGNSA. V was pared by 6 bases and J by 0 bases, with 7 bases of the junction left unmatched. This CDR3 region has 16 residues.

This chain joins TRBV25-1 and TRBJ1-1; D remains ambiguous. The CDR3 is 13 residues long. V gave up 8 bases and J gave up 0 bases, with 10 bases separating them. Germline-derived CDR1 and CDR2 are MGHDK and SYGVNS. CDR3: CASCTAVNTEAFF. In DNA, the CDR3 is TGTGCCAGCTGCACTGCCGTGAACACTGAAGCTTTCTTT.

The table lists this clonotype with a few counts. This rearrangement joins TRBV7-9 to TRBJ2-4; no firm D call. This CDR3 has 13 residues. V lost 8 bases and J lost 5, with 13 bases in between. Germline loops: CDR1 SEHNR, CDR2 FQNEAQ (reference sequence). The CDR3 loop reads CASLRSEENIQYF. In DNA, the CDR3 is TGTGCCAGCTTGAGGTCCGAGGAAAACATTCAGTACTTC.

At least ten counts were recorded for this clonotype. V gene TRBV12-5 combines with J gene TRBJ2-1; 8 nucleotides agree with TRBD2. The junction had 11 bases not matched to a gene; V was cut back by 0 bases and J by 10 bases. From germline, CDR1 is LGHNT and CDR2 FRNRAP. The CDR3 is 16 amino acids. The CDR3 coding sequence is TGTGCTAGTGGTTTGGTAGTCAGCGGGAGTTTCGGGGAGCAGTTCTTC. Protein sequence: CASGLVVSGSFGEQFF.

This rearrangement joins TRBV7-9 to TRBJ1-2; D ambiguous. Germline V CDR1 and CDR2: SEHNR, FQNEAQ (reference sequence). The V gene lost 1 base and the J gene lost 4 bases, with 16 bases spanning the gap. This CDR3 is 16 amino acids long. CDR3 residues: CASSLVNGSRPYGYTF. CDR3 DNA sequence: TGTGCCAGCAGCTTAGTGAACGGGTCGAGACCCTATGGCTACACCTTC.

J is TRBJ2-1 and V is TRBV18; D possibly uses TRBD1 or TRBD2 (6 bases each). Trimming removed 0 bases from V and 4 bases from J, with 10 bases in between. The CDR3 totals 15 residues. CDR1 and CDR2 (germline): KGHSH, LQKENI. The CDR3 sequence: CASSPPQGRYNEQFF. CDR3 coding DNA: TGTGCCAGCTCACCACCCCAGGGGAGGTACAATGAGCAGTTCTTC.

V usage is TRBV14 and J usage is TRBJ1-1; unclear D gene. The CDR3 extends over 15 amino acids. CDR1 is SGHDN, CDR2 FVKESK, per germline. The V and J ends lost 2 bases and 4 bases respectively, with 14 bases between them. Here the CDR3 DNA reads TGTGCCAGCAGCCAACACGGGGAGGACCCCACTGAAGCTTTCTTT. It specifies CASSQHGEDPTEAFF.

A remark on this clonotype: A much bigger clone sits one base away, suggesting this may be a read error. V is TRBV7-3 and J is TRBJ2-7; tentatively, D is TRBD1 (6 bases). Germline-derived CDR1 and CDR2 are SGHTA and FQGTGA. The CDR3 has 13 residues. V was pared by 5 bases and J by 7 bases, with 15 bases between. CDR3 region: CASSRFGGNEQYF. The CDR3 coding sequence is TGTGCCAGCAGCCGCTTTGGGGGCAATGAGCAGTACTTC.

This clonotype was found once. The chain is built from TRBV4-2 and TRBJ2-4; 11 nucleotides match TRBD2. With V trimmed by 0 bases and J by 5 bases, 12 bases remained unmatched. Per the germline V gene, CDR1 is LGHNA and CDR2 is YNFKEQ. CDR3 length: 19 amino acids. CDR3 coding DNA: TGTGCCAGCAGCCAAGATGGAGTAGCGGTAGCGGGGGGGCAAAACATTCAGTACTTC. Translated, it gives CASSQDGVAVAGGQNIQYF.

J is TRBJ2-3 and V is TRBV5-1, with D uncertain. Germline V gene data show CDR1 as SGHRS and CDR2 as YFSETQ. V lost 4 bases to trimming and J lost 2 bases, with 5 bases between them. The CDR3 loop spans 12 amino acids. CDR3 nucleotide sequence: TGCGCCAGCAGCGATTACACAGATACGCAGTATTTT. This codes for CASSDYTDTQYF.

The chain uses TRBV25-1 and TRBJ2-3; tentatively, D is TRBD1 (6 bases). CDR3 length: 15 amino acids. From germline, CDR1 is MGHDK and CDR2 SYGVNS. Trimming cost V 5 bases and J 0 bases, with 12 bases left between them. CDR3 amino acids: CASSQTGYSTDTQYF. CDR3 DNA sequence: TGTGCCAGCAGTCAAACAGGGTATAGCACAGATACGCAGTATTTT.

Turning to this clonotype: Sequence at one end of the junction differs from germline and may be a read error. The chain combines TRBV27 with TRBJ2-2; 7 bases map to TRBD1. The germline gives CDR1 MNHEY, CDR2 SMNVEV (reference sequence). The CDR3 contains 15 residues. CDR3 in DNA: TGTGCCAGCAGTTTCCTCGCCGGGACAGCCGGGGTGCTGTTTTTT. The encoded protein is CASSFLAGTAGVLFF.

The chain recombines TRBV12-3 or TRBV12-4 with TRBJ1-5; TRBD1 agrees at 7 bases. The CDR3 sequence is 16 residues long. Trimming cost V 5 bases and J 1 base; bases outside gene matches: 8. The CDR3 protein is CASSPDRVASNQPQHF. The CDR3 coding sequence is TGTGCCAGCAGTCCCGACAGGGTGGCCAGCAATCAGCCCCAGCATTTT.

The CDR3 loop reads CASSPGAPQNTGELFF. For the CDR3, the DNA is TGTGCCAGCAGCCCAGGGGCGCCTCAGAACACCGGGGAGCTGTTTTTT. This rearrangement joins TRBV7-9 to TRBJ2-2; maybe TRBD1 (6 bases). Trimming left V 5 bases short and J 1 base short, with 14 bases between. In germline, CDR1 is SEHNR, CDR2 FQNEAQ (reference sequence). This CDR3 has 16 residues.

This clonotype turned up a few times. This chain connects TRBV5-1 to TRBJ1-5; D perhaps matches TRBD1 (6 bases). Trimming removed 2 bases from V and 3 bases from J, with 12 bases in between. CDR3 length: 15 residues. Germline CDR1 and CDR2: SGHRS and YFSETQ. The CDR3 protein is CASSFSGQFNQPQHF. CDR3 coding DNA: TGCGCCAGCAGCTTCTCCGGACAGTTCAATCAGCCCCAGCATTTT.

The CDR3 region has the DNA TGCAGCGTTGCCCCTTTACTAGCCAAAAACATTCAGTACTTC. Translation: CSVAPLLAKNIQYF. The chain links TRBV29-1 to TRBJ2-4; unclear D gene. V lost 4 bases and J lost 0, with 10 bases in between. The V gene's germline CDR1 is SQVTM and CDR2 ANQGSEA. This CDR3 has 14 amino acids.

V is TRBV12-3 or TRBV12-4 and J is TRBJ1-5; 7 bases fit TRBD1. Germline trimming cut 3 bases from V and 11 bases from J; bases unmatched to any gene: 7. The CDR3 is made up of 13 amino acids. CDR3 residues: CASSFGRQGAQHF. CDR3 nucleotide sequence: TGTGCCAGCAGTTTTGGTCGCCAGGGGGCCCAGCATTTT.

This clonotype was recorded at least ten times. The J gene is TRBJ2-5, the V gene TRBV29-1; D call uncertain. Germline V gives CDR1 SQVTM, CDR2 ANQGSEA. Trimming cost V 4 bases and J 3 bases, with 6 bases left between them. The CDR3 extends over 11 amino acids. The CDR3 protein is CSVVPEETQYF. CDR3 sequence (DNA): TGCAGCGTTGTGCCTGAAGAGACCCAGTACTTC.

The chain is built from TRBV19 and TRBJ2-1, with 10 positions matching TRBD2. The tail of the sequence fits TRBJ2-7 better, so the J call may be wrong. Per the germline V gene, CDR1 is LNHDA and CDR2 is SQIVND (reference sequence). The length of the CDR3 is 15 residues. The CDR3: CASSLLLAGYNEQYF. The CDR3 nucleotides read TGTGCCAGTAGCCTCTTACTAGCGGGGTACAATGAGCAGTACTTC.